This entry lists 27 T cell receptor beta chains sequenced from one sample in a study of CXCR3-negative and CXCR3-positive naive CD8 T cells. Study-wide results and limits: The TRB CDR3s that CXCR3-positive naive cells carried were more hydrophobic than those of CXCR3-negative naive cells.

The authors prepared UMI-labeled TRB cDNA libraries by 5' RACE. TCRdb reprocessed the 5' RACE reads and reports one entry per CDR3 protein, with no DNA. The sample totals approximately 59,000 distinct CDR3 sequences; its top ten clones hold roughly 0.74%. Their cognate antigens are unknown. The sample comprised naive CXCR3+ CD8+ T cells from blood. Sample subset: CD45RO-CCR7+CD27+CD95- naive CD8+ T cells expressing CXCR3 (TNR3+). These receptors all stem from a human donor in good health. Some clones in this sample may be carry-over from other donors' samples.

This chain uses TRBV12-3 or TRBV12-4 with TRBJ1-1; TCRdb calls TRBD1, which cannot be checked without DNA. The length of the CDR3 is 14 residues. CDR3 amino acids: CASSLVGQGALGSF.

The chain links TRBV5-5 to TRBJ2-3; absent DNA, TCRdb's TRBD2 call cannot be checked. This CDR3 spans 16 amino acids. Germline loops: CDR1 SGHKS, CDR2 YYEKEE (reference sequence). The CDR3 region is CASRRRSGGAEDTQYF.

V usage is TRBV14 and J usage is TRBJ1-5. The CDR3 covers 11 residues. Germline V gene data show CDR1 as SGHDN and CDR2 as FVKESK. CDR3 loop: CASSQGQPQHF.

V and J are TRBV7-9 and TRBJ2-7; TCRdb designates TRBD2, a call that cannot be tested without DNA. CDR3 length: 15 amino acids. CDR1 SEHNR and CDR2 FQNEAQ come from the germline V gene (reference sequence). The CDR3 loop is CASRVYRGPSYEQYF.

The V gene is TRBV7-2, the J gene TRBJ2-3; the TRBD1 assignment by TCRdb is unverifiable without DNA. The CDR3 totals 15 residues. Per the germline V gene, CDR1 is SGHTA and CDR2 is FQGNSA. This CDR3 reads CASSRGPTSTDTQYF.

The V and J genes are TRBV5-8 and TRBJ2-6. CDR3 size: 15 residues. Germline values: CDR1 SGHTS, CDR2 YDEGEE. The CDR3 reads CASSDRTSGANVLTF.

The CDR3 here is CSVQDTSHSYEQYF. The V call is TRBV29-1, the J call TRBJ2-7. Germline CDR1 and CDR2: SQVTM and ANQGSEA. The CDR3 covers 14 residues.

The chain joins TRBV29-1 to TRBJ2-3; TCRdb's D call, TRBD1, is unchecked because there is no DNA. Germline CDR1 SQVTM, CDR2 ANQGSEA. The CDR3 totals 17 residues. CDR3 amino acids: CSVPHYPGQGRHDTQYF.

The chain links TRBV11-2 to TRBJ2-3; checking the TCRdb D call of TRBD1 is not possible without DNA. The CDR3 spans 12 residues. CDR1 and CDR2 from the germline V gene are SGHAT and FQNNGV. The CDR3 sequence is CASSPKGSTQYF.

V and J are TRBV5-5 and TRBJ1-5. Per germline, CDR1 SGHKS and CDR2 YYEKEE (reference sequence). This CDR3 is 17 amino acids long. The CDR3 sequence: CASSRGRAGEDYQPQHF. Using reference TRBV5-5 and TRBJ1-5 for the parts outside the CDR3, the full variable domain is DAGVTQSPTHLIKTRGQQVTLRCSPISGHKSVSWYQQVLGQGPQFIFQYYEKEERGRGNFPDRFSARQFPNYSSELNVNALLLGDSALYLCASSRGRAGEDYQPQHFGDGTRLSIL.

The chain recombines TRBV7-3 with TRBJ2-3; lacking DNA, the TRBD2 call made by TCRdb goes unchecked. Germline CDR1 reads SGHTA; CDR2 reads FQGTGA. The CDR3 is made up of 16 amino acids. CDR3 sequence: CASSLTASVYTDTQYF.

The CDR3 protein is CASSYGVTYNEQFF. The V call is TRBV6-5, the J call TRBJ2-1. The CDR3 has 14 residues. The germline V gene encodes CDR1 MNHEY and CDR2 SVGAGI.

V is TRBV20-1 and J is TRBJ1-2; with no DNA, the TCRdb D assignment of TRBD1 cannot be verified. The CDR3 contains 13 residues. The germline V gene encodes CDR1 DFQATT and CDR2 SNEGSKA (reference sequence). The CDR3 spells CSARGTDSYGYTF.

The chain has TRBV7-6 and TRBJ1-1; the D gene TCRdb calls, TRBD1, cannot be checked with no DNA. Germline loops: CDR1 SGHVS, CDR2 FNYEAQ. The CDR3 extends over 15 amino acids. The CDR3 loop reads CASSLGTAGNTEAFF. Based on the CDR3 plus reference TRBV7-6 and TRBJ1-1, the full variable domain is GAGVSQSPRYKVTKRGQDVALRCDPISGHVSLYWYRQALGQGPEFLTYFNYEAQQDKSGLPNDRFSAERPEGSISTLTIQRTEQRDSAMYRCASSLGTAGNTEAFFGQGTRLTVV.

This chain links TRBV27 with TRBJ1-2; TCRdb gives TRBD1 as the D gene, but with no DNA this cannot be confirmed. The germline V gene encodes CDR1 MNHEY and CDR2 SMNVEV (reference sequence). The CDR3 consists of 14 residues. The CDR3 loop reads CASPGGGLGYGYTF.

V usage is TRBV5-1 and J usage is TRBJ2-7; TCRdb outputs TRBD1, but without DNA this stays unchecked. CDR3 length equals 14 residues. From germline, CDR1 is SGHRS and CDR2 YFSETQ. CDR3 in amino acids: CASSLVTGSYEQYF. Full variable domain (remainder filled in from reference TRBV5-1 and TRBJ2-7): KAGVTQTPRYLIKTRGQQVTLSCSPISGHRSVSWYQQTPGQGLQFLFEYFSETQRNKGNFPGRFSGRQFSNSRSEMNVSTLELGDSALYLCASSLVTGSYEQYFGPGTRLTVT.

V gene TRBV7-9 combines with J gene TRBJ1-2; TCRdb returns TRBD1, unconfirmable since there is no DNA. The CDR3 runs 14 residues. Germline CDR1 reads SEHNR; CDR2 reads FQNEAQ (reference sequence). The CDR3 here is CASSEGTANYGYTF.

This chain links TRBV27 with TRBJ2-5. CDR1 and CDR2 (germline): MNHEY, SMNVEV (reference sequence). The CDR3 loop spans 13 amino acids. The chain's CDR3 is CAIRGRYQETQYF.

The chain has TRBV20-1 and TRBJ1-2; TCRdb's assignment of TRBD1 cannot be checked, as there is no DNA. Looked up from germline, CDR1 is DFQATT and CDR2 is SNEGSKA (reference sequence). The CDR3 spans 15 residues. The CDR3 reads CSASPLDGIVHGYTF.

The chain uses TRBV7-6 and TRBJ1-3; the D call from TCRdb, TRBD1, cannot be confirmed without DNA. CDR3 length: 16 residues. CDR1 is SGHVS and CDR2 is FNYEAQ in the germline V gene. The CDR3 loop is CASSSRTGDSGNTIYF.

This sequence joins TRBV20-1 and TRBJ2-7; TCRdb returns TRBD1, unconfirmable since there is no DNA. There are 14 residues in the CDR3. Looked up from germline, CDR1 is DFQATT and CDR2 is SNEGSKA (reference sequence). CDR3 protein: CSASPPGVDHEQYF.

The CDR3 here is CASSFLGIGTGIYEQYF. The chain recombines TRBV28 with TRBJ2-7; without DNA, the TCRdb call of TRBD1 cannot be checked. The germline V gene has CDR1 MDHEN and CDR2 SYDVKM. The CDR3 has 17 amino acids.

The CDR3 is CASSLTGIVTGELFF. This sequence joins TRBV6-5 and TRBJ2-2; TCRdb selects TRBD1, and the lack of DNA leaves this call unchecked. Germline V lookup: CDR1 MNHEY, CDR2 SVGAGI. The CDR3 spans 15 residues.

The rearrangement joins TRBV12-3 or TRBV12-4 to TRBJ1-3; the TCRdb call, TRBD1, lacks DNA for checking. CDR3 length equals 16 residues. CDR3 amino acids: CASNPPTTGTGNTTYF.

The chain couples TRBV2 to TRBJ1-1; TCRdb outputs TRBD1, but without DNA this stays unchecked. The CDR3 runs to 13 residues. Per germline, CDR1 SNHLY and CDR2 FYNNEI. The CDR3 region is CASRGLGDTEAFF.

The chain employs TRBV28 and TRBJ1-5; without DNA, the TCRdb call of TRBD1 cannot be checked. The CDR3 covers 14 residues. Germline-derived CDR1 and CDR2 are MDHEN and SYDVKM. The CDR3 protein is CASNPGQGNQPQHF.

The chain couples TRBV12-3 or TRBV12-4 to TRBJ2-7; with no DNA, the TCRdb D assignment of TRBD1 cannot be verified. This CDR3 is 14 amino acids long. CDR3: CASTTTGNPYEQYF.